Listed here are 30 T cell receptor beta chains from one sample, sequenced in a study of cytomegalovirus exposure and HLA in healthy donors. PCR was performed using 60 Vbeta and 13 Jbeta primers. The assay was immunoSEQ multiplex PCR, and TCRdb's table has in-frame clones only and misses some. The sample lists more than 95,000 clones, roughly three quarters seen once, with about 5.7% in the top ten. The sequenced sample was PBMCs. The receptors come from a male donor in good health and CMV-seronegative.

CDR3 region: CASSPGRSGLGTEAFF. The CDR3 bases are TGTGCCAGCTCACCGGGACGGAGCGGGCTCGGCACTGAAGCTTTCTTT. The chain carries TRBV18 and TRBJ1-1; TRBD1 is a possible D gene (5 bases). This CDR3 is built from 16 residues. The V and J ends lost 3 bases and 4 bases respectively, with 18 bases between them. CDR1 and CDR2 from the germline V gene are KGHSH and LQKENI.

The chain couples TRBV11-1 to TRBJ2-1; 9 bases align to TRBD2. Trimming cost V 0 bases and J 3 bases; bases outside gene matches: 3. This CDR3 contains 16 residues. Germline-derived CDR1 and CDR2 are SGHAT and FQDESV (reference sequence). CDR3 DNA: TGTGCCAGCAGCTTAGCCCCTAGCGGGGTCTACAATGAGCAGTTCTTC. Residues: CASSLAPSGVYNEQFF. The full variable domain, its missing parts supplied by reference TRBV11-1 and TRBJ2-1, is EAEVAQSPRYKITEKSQAVAFWCDPISGHATLYWYRQILGQGPELLVQFQDESVVDDSQLPKDRFSAERLKGVDSTLKIQPAELGDSAMYLCASSLAPSGVYNEQFFGPGTRLTVL.

The chain combines TRBV5-4 with TRBJ2-1, with 8 positions matching TRBD1. Per the germline V gene, CDR1 is SGHNT and CDR2 is YYREEE (reference sequence). The ends lost 1 base at V and 3 bases at J; junction bases unmatched: 6. This CDR3 is built from 16 residues. The CDR3 DNA is TGTGCCAGCAGCTTGTTTTTGGGACAGGTCTACAATGAGCAGTTCTTC. Amino acids: CASSLFLGQVYNEQFF.

The chain uses TRBV19 and TRBJ2-5, with TRBD2 matching over 9 bases. The CDR3 runs 15 residues. Per the germline V gene, CDR1 is LNHDA and CDR2 is SQIVND (reference sequence). Unmatched junction bases numbered 5, after V lost 1 base and J lost 5 bases. The CDR3 bases are TGTGCCAGTAGTATAGCGTCTAGCGGGATTGAGACCCAGTACTTC. Amino acids: CASSIASSGIETQYF.

V gene TRBV18 combines with J gene TRBJ1-2; 7 nucleotides align to TRBD1. The CDR3 is 15 amino acids. V lost 3 bases, J lost 4 bases, and 8 bases stayed unmatched. CDR1 KGHSH and CDR2 LQKENI come from the germline V gene. CDR3 bases: TGTGCCAGCTCACCGAGTACAGGGGCAGCCTATGGCTACACCTTC. Amino acids: CASSPSTGAAYGYTF.

V usage is TRBV30 and J usage is TRBJ2-2, with 8 bases aligning to TRBD2. After removal of 1 base from V and 6 bases from J, the junction contained 7 bases not matched to a gene. The CDR3 is 15 residues long. Looked up from germline, CDR1 is GTSNPN and CDR2 is SVGIG (reference sequence). CDR3 protein: CAWSGSGSLPGELFF. CDR3 bases: TGTGCCTGGAGTGGCAGCGGGAGCCTCCCCGGGGAGCTGTTTTTT.

The rearrangement links TRBV7-3 to TRBJ2-6, with D tentatively TRBD1 (5 bases). From germline, CDR1 is SGHTA and CDR2 FQGTGA. The CDR3 runs to 17 residues. The V end lost 2 bases, the J end lost 4 bases, and 15 bases lay between the germline ends. The CDR3 loop is CASSLGPRGLGANVLTF. CDR3 coding DNA: TGTGCCAGCAGCTTAGGGCCTAGGGGCTTGGGGGCCAACGTCCTGACTTTC.

The chain couples TRBV4-3 to TRBJ2-7; D gene ambiguous. Per germline, CDR1 LGHNA and CDR2 YSLEER. The CDR3 spans 14 residues. V was pared by 0 bases and J by 3 bases, with 9 bases between. The CDR3, as DNA: TGCGCCAGCAGCCAAGATCAGGTCGGCTACGAGCAGTACTTC. Residues: CASSQDQVGYEQYF.

The chain employs TRBV7-3 and TRBJ2-2; D call uncertain. The CDR3 sequence is 14 residues long. Looked up from germline, CDR1 is SGHTA and CDR2 is FQGTGA. V was clipped by 2 bases and J by 2 bases, with 6 bases between them. The CDR3 region is CASSLWLNTGELFF. For the CDR3, the DNA is TGTGCCAGCAGCTTATGGCTTAACACCGGGGAGCTGTTTTTT.

This clone was counted a few times. The gene calls are TRBV19 and TRBJ2-2; 13 nucleotides line up with TRBD2. The length of the CDR3 is 15 residues. Germline CDR1 is LNHDA and CDR2 is SQIVND (reference sequence). The V and J ends lost 5 bases and 7 bases, in that order; junction bases with no gene match: 4. This CDR3 is CASSPGLAGIGELFF. CDR3 in DNA: TGTGCCAGTAGTCCGGGACTAGCGGGAATCGGGGAGCTGTTTTTT.

This rearrangement joins TRBV6-1 to TRBJ1-5, with D possibly TRBD1 on 6 matching bases. Germline V lookup: CDR1 MNHNS, CDR2 SASEGT. The CDR3 consists of 13 residues. The ends were cut back, 11 bases at V and 7 bases at J, with 18 bases in the middle. The DNA for the CDR3 is TGTGCCGGGGGGGGGCTTCCGGGACAGCCCCAGCATTTT. It encodes CAGGGLPGQPQHF.

The V gene is TRBV2, the J gene TRBJ2-1; D perhaps matches TRBD1 (6 bases). CDR3 size: 13 residues. Trimming pared 7 bases from V and 6 bases from J, leaving 13 bases between. Looked up from germline, CDR1 is SNHLY and CDR2 is FYNNEI. The CDR3 sequence: CASTTLQGNEQFF. DNA for the CDR3: TGTGCCAGCACCACACTACAGGGCAATGAGCAGTTCTTC.

This sequence joins TRBV5-4 and TRBJ2-2; D is possibly TRBD1 (5 bases). The CDR3 sequence is 14 residues long. Deletions cut 6 bases from V and 2 bases from J, with 11 bases between. Per the germline V gene, CDR1 is SGHNT and CDR2 is YYREEE (reference sequence). DNA for the CDR3: TGTGCCAGCAAAGTAGGGGCCAACACCGGGGAGCTGTTTTTT. Translated, it gives CASKVGANTGELFF.

J is TRBJ1-3 and V is TRBV9, with D unresolved. Germline V gene lookup returns CDR1 SGDLS and CDR2 YYNGEE. The CDR3 is 15 residues long. Trimming took 3 bases from V and 2 from J, leaving 12 bases between them. This CDR3 reads CASSAPREAGNTIYF. CDR3 coding DNA: TGTGCCAGCAGCGCCCCCCGGGAGGCTGGAAACACCATATATTTT.

The genes are TRBV7-2 and TRBJ2-2, with D possibly matching TRBD2 (5 bases). Germline-derived CDR1 and CDR2 are SGHTA and FQGNSA. This CDR3 spans 16 amino acids. Trimming left V 3 bases short and J 2 bases short, with 13 bases between. The CDR3 loop is CASSFSAGLNTGELFF. In DNA form, the CDR3 reads TGTGCCAGCAGCTTCTCCGCGGGCCTTAACACCGGGGAGCTGTTTTTT. Filled out from reference TRBV7-2 and TRBJ2-2, the complete variable domain reads GAGVSQSPSNKVTEKGKDVELRCDPISGHTALYWYRQSLGQGLEFLIYFQGNSAPDKSGLPSDRFSAERTGGSVSTLTIQRTQQEDSAVYLCASSFSAGLNTGELFFGEGSRLTVL.

This clone ranks as medium-sized (0.01 to 0.1%). The CDR3 sequence is CASSLTGQGNYEQYF. The CDR3, as DNA: TGTGCCAGCAGCTTGACCGGACAGGGGAACTACGAGCAGTACTTC. The rearrangement links TRBV5-4 to TRBJ2-7; 9 bases agree with TRBD1. From germline, CDR1 is SGHNT and CDR2 YYREEE (reference sequence). This CDR3 is built from 15 residues. Losses at the gene ends were 1 base for V and 3 bases for J; bases not matched to a gene: 5.

This rearrangement joins TRBV7-2 to TRBJ1-4; the match to TRBD1 covers 9 bases. Trimming took 4 bases from V and 7 from J; bases not matched to a gene: 4. CDR1 is SGHTA and CDR2 is FQGNSA in the germline V gene. CDR3 length equals 14 residues. The CDR3 nucleotides read TGTGCCAGCAGCTCGGGACAGGGCTTTGAAAAACTGTTTTTT. It yields the protein CASSSGQGFEKLFF.

This clone has more than one count but fewer than ten. The CDR3 region has the DNA TGCGCCAGCAGTGAGGACGACAGACACTCTGGAAACACCATATATTTT. Residues: CASSEDDRHSGNTIYF. The chain has TRBV10-2 and TRBJ1-3, with D possibly matching TRBD1 (5 bases). This CDR3 is built from 16 residues. V lost 2 bases, J lost 0 bases, and 11 bases lay in between. CDR1 is WSHSY and CDR2 is SAAADI in the germline V gene.

The chain joins TRBV28 to TRBJ2-1; TRBD2 is a possible D gene (6 bases). The germline V and J ends were trimmed by 5 bases and 3 bases, with 11 bases remaining between them. The CDR3 consists of 14 residues. Germline V lookup: CDR1 MDHEN, CDR2 SYDVKM. CDR3 loop: CASSDRGFYNEQFF. CDR3 bases: TGTGCCAGCAGTGACCGGGGGTTCTACAATGAGCAGTTCTTC.

The J gene is TRBJ1-5, the V gene TRBV10-3; D perhaps matches TRBD1 (6 bases). Trimming pared 0 bases from V and 7 bases from J, leaving 13 bases between. Germline CDR1 ENHRY, CDR2 SYGVKD. The CDR3 is made up of 15 amino acids. The CDR3 nucleotides are TGTGCCATCAGTGAGTCAACAGGGTCAGGCCAGCCCCAGCATTTT. This gives the protein CAISESTGSGQPQHF.

The chain employs TRBV11-2 and TRBJ1-5; D not certain. Trimming stripped 3 bases from V and 7 bases from J, with 10 bases between. Germline values: CDR1 SGHAT, CDR2 FQNNGV. The CDR3 spans 13 residues. This CDR3 is CASSFGVNQPQHF. CDR3 DNA: TGTGCCAGCAGCTTCGGGGTGAACCAGCCCCAGCATTTT.

This clone appeared a single time. The chain recombines TRBV28 with TRBJ2-5, with 12 positions matching TRBD2. The assigned J gene may be wrong: the sequence end matches TRBJ2-7 better. Germline V lookup: CDR1 MDHEN, CDR2 SYDVKM. There are 16 residues in the CDR3. CDR3 loop: CASSLSRTSGKYEQYF. The CDR3 DNA follows: TGTGCCAGCAGTCTCTCGCGGACTAGCGGGAAGTACGAGCAGTACTTC.

This sequence joins TRBV21-1 and TRBJ2-1; the tabulated D call, TRBD1, remains unverified against the DNA. TRBV21-1 is a recognized pseudogene. This CDR3 comprises 20 residues. The chain's CDR3 is CASSKDWAQTDSYAPNEQFF. Written as DNA, the CDR3 is TGTGCCAGCAGCAAGGATTGGGCACAAACGGACAGCTACGCTCCCAATGAGCAGTTCTTC.

This chain uses TRBV11-3 with TRBJ2-2, with TRBD2 as a possible D gene (6 bases). V dropped 3 bases and J dropped 0 bases, with 11 bases sitting between them. CDR3 length: 16 residues. Germline V gene data show CDR1 as SGHNT and CDR2 as YENEEA. The DNA for the CDR3 is TGTGCCAGCAGCTTTCGCGGGGAGACGAACACCGGGGAGCTGTTTTTT. Translating gives CASSFRGETNTGELFF.

The gene calls are TRBV2 and TRBJ2-3; no reliable D call. The germline CDR1 and CDR2 sequences are SNHLY and FYNNEI. Trimming removed 6 bases from V and 4 bases from J, with 11 bases in between. The CDR3 covers 13 residues. The DNA of the CDR3 is TGTGCCAGCAGCCTGATTAGTGCAGATACGCAGTATTTT. Translating gives CASSLISADTQYF.

J is TRBJ2-1 and V is TRBV19, with 9 nucleotides matching TRBD2. There are 16 residues in the CDR3. V gave up 1 base and J gave up 9 bases; unmatched junction bases: 10. From germline, CDR1 is LNHDA and CDR2 SQIVND (reference sequence). Here the CDR3 reads CASSIVGLAGTTEQFF. As DNA, the CDR3 is TGTGCCAGTAGTATAGTAGGGCTAGCGGGAACTACTGAGCAGTTCTTC.

The chain has TRBV7-9 and TRBJ2-1; D possibly corresponds to TRBD2 (5 bases). The V gene lost 6 bases and the J gene lost 3 bases, with 9 bases spanning the gap. Germline assignment: CDR1 SEHNR and CDR2 FQNEAQ (reference sequence). The CDR3 runs to 13 residues. The CDR3, as DNA: TGTGCCAGCAGACCCCGGGGCTACAATGAGCAGTTCTTC. Residues: CASRPRGYNEQFF.

The chain combines TRBV19 with TRBJ2-1, with D possibly matching TRBD1 (6 bases). Germline CDR1 is LNHDA and CDR2 is SQIVND (reference sequence). There are 11 residues in the CDR3. Between the trimmed V and J ends, which lost 5 bases and 10 bases, there was a span of 9 bases. The CDR3: CASSPGTEQFF. In DNA, the CDR3 is TGTGCCAGTAGTCCCGGGACAGAGCAGTTCTTC.

The gene calls are TRBV27 and TRBJ1-5, with D possibly being TRBD1 (6 bases). Germline CDR1 and CDR2: MNHEY and SMNVEV (reference sequence). This CDR3 spans 16 amino acids. Trimming pared 6 bases from V and 4 bases from J, leaving 19 bases between. CDR3 DNA: TGTGCCAGCAGCCTAGGGGGGGGCGCGATGAATCAGCCCCAGCATTTT. Translation gives CASSLGGGAMNQPQHF.

The chain uses TRBV14 and TRBJ1-1; no definite D call. Germline V CDR1 and CDR2: SGHDN, FVKESK. Trimming took 1 base from V and 6 from J, leaving 9 bases between them. The CDR3 is 13 amino acids. The CDR3 DNA reads as TGTGCCAGCAGCCAAGGAGCGTTGTCTGAAGCTTTCTTT. Protein: CASSQGALSEAFF. Filled out from reference TRBV14 and TRBJ1-1, the complete variable domain reads EAGVTQFPSHSVIEKGQTVTLRCDPISGHDNLYWYRRVMGKEIKFLLHFVKESKQDESGMPNNRFLAERTGGTYSTLKVQPAELEDSGVYFCASSQGALSEAFFGQGTRLTVV.